This entry lists 29 T cell receptor beta chains sequenced from one sample in a study of T-cell reconstitution after alpha-beta-depleted transplantation in children. Unique molecular identifiers were used in preparing the TCRbeta library. TCRdb re-derived calls from the PCR reads in MiXCR, one entry per CDR3 protein. The sample includes 440,000 or so distinct CDR3 sequences, approximately 11% seen only once; the top ten take 4.5% to 7%. Sequencing was performed on PBMCs from the stem cell graft donor, taken from the stem cell graft. These receptors all come from a human donor who donated a stem cell graft to a child with acute myeloid leukemia.

This clonotype was observed a handful of times. A read error may account for a junction end that differs from germline. This rearrangement joins TRBV12-3 or TRBV12-4 to TRBJ2-2; either TRBD1 or TRBD2 may fit D (5 bases each). This CDR3 has 13 amino acids. The DNA of the CDR3 is TGTGCCAGCAGTTTAGCGGGCCCTACCGGGACCGCTTTT. Protein sequence: CASSLAGPTGTAF.

The chain employs TRBV15 and TRBJ2-3; D is possibly TRBD2 (6 bases). Trimming took off 1 base at V and 2 bases at J, with 13 bases between the two ends. Germline CDR1 LNHNV, CDR2 YYDKDF (reference sequence). CDR3 length equals 16 residues. CDR3 in DNA: TGTGCCACCAGCAGAGGTTCGGGGGTCAACACAGATACGCAGTATTTT. Its translation: CATSRGSGVNTDTQYF.

The chain is built from TRBV20-1 and TRBJ1-6, with D uncertain. Per germline, CDR1 DFQATT and CDR2 SNEGSKA (reference sequence). V was trimmed by 0 bases and J by 7 bases, leaving 13 bases between them. The CDR3 has 15 residues. The CDR3 protein is CSARDQRIPNSPLHF. The CDR3 nucleotides read TGCAGTGCTAGAGATCAGAGGATACCAAATTCACCCCTCCACTTT.

This chain uses TRBV9 with TRBJ1-1; perhaps TRBD1 as D (6 bases). CDR1 and CDR2 (germline): SGDLS, YYNGEE. Trimming removed 4 bases from V and 1 base from J, with 14 bases in between. The CDR3 runs to 15 residues. CDR3 region: CASSKQGPGNTEAFF. CDR3 bases: TGTGCCAGCAGCAAACAGGGTCCGGGGAACACTGAAGCTTTCTTT. The complete variable domain, with remaining parts taken from reference TRBV9 and TRBJ1-1, reads DSGVTQTPKHLITATGQRVTLRCSPRSGDLSVYWYQQSLDQGLQFLIQYYNGEERAKGNILERFSAQQFPDLHSELNLSSLELGDSALYFCASSKQGPGNTEAFFGQGTRLTVV.

The sample holds a few counts of this clonotype. The gene calls are TRBV5-6 and TRBJ2-5; D may be TRBD2 (5 bases). This CDR3 has 15 amino acids. Deletions cut 3 bases from V and 0 bases from J, with 12 bases between. CDR1 SGHDT and CDR2 YYEEEE come from the germline V gene. CDR3 sequence reads: CASSSIRTHQETQYF. CDR3 in DNA: TGTGCCAGCAGCTCGATCCGGACTCACCAAGAGACCCAGTACTTC.

In its sample, this clonotype was seen a few times. The CDR3 loop is CSLTRRGIETQYF. CDR3 nucleotides: TGCAGTCTCACCCGTCGGGGGATAGAGACCCAGTACTTC. The chain joins TRBV20-1 to TRBJ2-5, with a weak D call TRBD2 (6 bases). CDR1 is DFQATT and CDR2 is SNEGSKA in the germline V gene (reference sequence). CDR3 length equals 13 residues. V lost 8 bases and J lost 4, with 17 bases in between.

This clonotype has a handful of counts. CDR3 bases: TGCGCCAGCACCCGAGGGGTGGGAAACACTGAAGCTTTCTTT. It specifies CASTRGVGNTEAFF. This sequence joins TRBV5-1 and TRBJ1-1; D may be TRBD1 (5 bases). This CDR3 is 14 amino acids long. Germline loops: CDR1 SGHRS, CDR2 YFSETQ. V lost 6 bases and J lost 2, with 14 bases in between.

This clonotype has just a few counts. V is TRBV12-3 or TRBV12-4 and J is TRBJ2-2; D tentatively reads TRBD1 or TRBD2 (5 bases each). CDR3 length equals 14 residues. V lost 6 bases and J 4 bases, leaving 12 bases between the germline ends. The CDR3 loop is CASRLRDGTGELFF. The DNA for the CDR3 is TGTGCCAGCAGACTTCGGGACGGCACCGGGGAGCTGTTTTTT.

At least ten counts were recorded for this clonotype. The V gene is TRBV7-2, the J gene TRBJ2-7; 10 positions match TRBD2. J lost 2 bases, V lost 7 bases, and 8 bases had no gene match. This CDR3 spans 15 amino acids. The germline CDR1 and CDR2 sequences are SGHTA and FQGNSA. Written as DNA, the CDR3 is TGTGCCAGCACCACGCTCGGGACTAGCGCCTACGAGCAGTACTTC. It encodes CASTTLGTSAYEQYF.

This clonotype was seen a handful of times. The chain joins TRBV3-1 to TRBJ1-3; D remains ambiguous. The CDR3 is 14 amino acids. V was cut by 2 bases and J by 0 bases, with 5 bases left in between. From germline, CDR1 is LGHDT and CDR2 YNNKEL (reference sequence). In DNA form, the CDR3 reads TGTGCCAGCAGCCAATGGGGCTCTGGAAACACCATATATTTT. Translation gives CASSQWGSGNTIYF.

The V gene is TRBV12-3 or TRBV12-4, the J gene TRBJ2-3, with 12 bases fitting TRBD2. With V trimmed by 6 bases and J by 2 bases, 6 bases remained unmatched. This CDR3 contains 16 residues. This CDR3 is CASSPGLAGYTDTQYF. For the CDR3, the DNA is TGTGCCAGCAGCCCCGGACTAGCGGGGTACACAGATACGCAGTATTTT.

The CDR3 region has the DNA TGCAGCGTTACCCGGGACAGGGGTTCCGGGGAGCAGTACTTC. Translated: CSVTRDRGSGEQYF. This rearrangement joins TRBV29-1 to TRBJ2-7, with 10 bases aligning to TRBD1. Germline V gives CDR1 SQVTM, CDR2 ANQGSEA. This CDR3 region has 14 residues. V was clipped by 5 bases and J by 7 bases; unmatched bases: 11.

This clonotype was counted only a few times. One end of the junction varies from germline; a read error may be responsible. The V call is TRBV24-1, the J call TRBJ1-1; D is unclear. CDR3 length equals 12 residues. The V gene's germline CDR1 is KGHDR and CDR2 SFDVKD. The CDR3 reads CATSDWATGAFF. DNA of the CDR3: TGTGCCACCAGTGATTGGGCCACTGGAGCTTTCTTT.

This clonotype occurred many times. The gene calls are TRBV5-5 and TRBJ2-6; D gene uncertain. Trimming removed 0 bases from V and 1 base from J, with 5 bases in between. Per germline, CDR1 SGHKS and CDR2 YYEKEE (reference sequence). The CDR3 runs to 15 residues. CDR3 protein: CASSLEPSGANVLTF. The CDR3 DNA reads as TGTGCCAGCAGCTTGGAACCTTCTGGGGCCAACGTCCTGACTTTC.

This clonotype was counted ten times or more. The chain recombines TRBV7-9 with TRBJ2-7; 7 positions match TRBD1. The junction had 3 bases not matched to a gene; V was cut back by 1 base and J by 3 bases. CDR1 and CDR2 (germline): SEHNR, FQNEAQ (reference sequence). This CDR3 spans 14 amino acids. This CDR3 reads CASSLGWDSYEQYF. For the CDR3, the DNA is TGTGCCAGCAGCTTAGGGTGGGACAGCTACGAGCAGTACTTC. The variable domain in full, completed from reference TRBV7-9 and TRBJ2-7, reads DTGVSQNPRHKITKRGQNVTFRCDPISEHNRLYWYRQTLGQGPEFLTYFQNEAQLEKSRLLSDRFSAERPKGSFSTLEIQRTEQGDSAMYLCASSLGWDSYEQYFGPGTRLTVT.

The V call is TRBV20-1, the J call TRBJ2-1; TRBD2 matches at 11 bases. CDR3 length: 14 amino acids. The V segment lost 6 bases and the J segment 4 bases; nucleotides outside the gene matches: 5. Looked up from germline, CDR1 is DFQATT and CDR2 is SNEGSKA (reference sequence). In nucleotides, the CDR3 is TGCAGTGCGCACGGGACTAGCGGATACAATGAGCAGTTCTTC. As protein: CSAHGTSGYNEQFF.

The chain combines TRBV10-3 with TRBJ1-1; D is unclear. Trimming pared 6 bases from V and 0 bases from J, leaving 5 bases between. Germline V CDR1 and CDR2: ENHRY, SYGVKD. The CDR3 has 12 residues. This CDR3 is CAISAMNTEAFF. The CDR3 nucleotides read TGTGCCATCAGCGCAATGAACACTGAAGCTTTCTTT.

This clonotype was seen a few times. The V call is TRBV21-1, the J call TRBJ1-2; the D call in the table, TRBD1, was not verified against the DNA. TRBV21-1 is listed as a pseudogene. The CDR3 totals 14 residues. The CDR3 bases are TGTGCCAGCAGCAAAGTTAGGGGGCCCTATGGCTACACCTTC. It is translated as CASSKVRGPYGYTF.

This chain uses TRBV15 with TRBJ2-2; possible D gene TRBD2, 7 bases. Trimming took 5 bases from V and 5 from J, leaving 27 bases between them. Germline assignment: CDR1 LNHNV and CDR2 YYDKDF (reference sequence). This CDR3 contains 19 residues. For the CDR3, the DNA is TGTGCCACCAGCGCCCGTCGGGGGGTGGCACAGGGAGAAACCGGGGAGCTGTTTTTT. It translates to CATSARRGVAQGETGELFF. Full variable domain (rest looked up from reference TRBV15 and TRBJ2-2): DAMVIQNPRYQVTQFGKPVTLSCSQTLNHNVMYWYQQKSSQAPKLLFHYYDKDFNNEADTPDNFQSRRPNTSFCFLDIRSPGLGDTAMYLCATSARRGVAQGETGELFFGEGSRLTVL.

This clonotype was picked up a small number of times. The chain recombines TRBV5-1 with TRBJ1-1; the match to TRBD1 covers 8 bases. CDR1 SGHRS and CDR2 YFSETQ come from the germline V gene. The CDR3 length is 20 residues. The ends lost 4 bases at V and 1 base at J; junction bases unmatched: 21. CDR3 bases: TGCGCCAGCAGCCCTCGCTTGCTCGACAGGGGTGAGTCAGGGAACACTGAAGCTTTCTTT. Encoded protein: CASSPRLLDRGESGNTEAFF.

The table lists this clonotype with many counts. V and J are TRBV10-3 and TRBJ2-1, with 11 bases matching TRBD2. J was trimmed by 7 bases and V by 3 bases; bases with no gene match: 5. The CDR3 covers 15 residues. Germline V lookup: CDR1 ENHRY, CDR2 SYGVKD. The CDR3 protein is CAISESRLAGNEQFF. CDR3 DNA: TGTGCCATCAGTGAATCTCGACTAGCGGGAAATGAGCAGTTCTTC.

This clonotype was seen a handful of times. V usage is TRBV30 and J usage is TRBJ2-1, with 12 bases lining up with TRBD2. V gave up 2 bases and J gave up 7 bases; unmatched junction bases: 9. Germline lookup yields CDR1 GTSNPN and CDR2 SVGIG (reference sequence). The CDR3 length is 16 residues. CDR3 nucleotides: TGTGCCTGGAGTCCTACGACTAGCGGGAGAAGGAATGAGCAGTTCTTC. This translates into CAWSPTTSGRRNEQFF.

A word on this clonotype: The limits of the CDR3 on the DNA are not certain, so only TCRdb's listed CDR3 is given. This rearrangement joins TRBV6-2 or TRBV6-3 to TRBJ2-7; no DNA check was done on the table's D call, TRBD2. The CDR3 contains 14 residues when both ends are counted. Looked up from germline, CDR1 is MNHEY and CDR2 is SVGEGT. The CDR3 protein is CASSTSGGLYEQYF.

This clonotype was detected ten times or more. This sequence joins TRBV7-2 and TRBJ1-5; TRBD1 is a possible D gene (5 bases). The V gene lost 5 bases and the J gene lost 5 bases, with 10 bases spanning the gap. CDR1 and CDR2 from the germline V gene are SGHTA and FQGNSA. The CDR3 sequence is 13 residues long. The CDR3 is CASSPGDHQPQHF. For the CDR3, the DNA is TGTGCCAGCAGCCCTGGGGACCATCAGCCCCAGCATTTT.

This clonotype was counted only a few times. The CDR3, as DNA: TGTGCCAGCAGCACGAGACTAGCGGGGAACACAGATACGCAGTATTTT. Translation gives CASSTRLAGNTDTQYF. The rearrangement uses TRBV5-4 and TRBJ2-3; 11 bases fit TRBD2. Germline-derived CDR1 and CDR2 are SGHNT and YYREEE (reference sequence). This CDR3 is 16 amino acids long. With V trimmed by 4 bases and J by 2 bases, 6 bases remained unmatched.

This chain uses TRBV7-9 with TRBJ2-5; no definite D call. The V gene lost 6 bases and the J gene lost 2 bases, with 4 bases spanning the gap. The CDR3 is 11 amino acids. Germline CDR1 reads SEHNR; CDR2 reads FQNEAQ (reference sequence). CDR3 sequence: CASRDQETQYF. CDR3 nucleotides: TGTGCCAGCAGAGATCAAGAGACCCAGTACTTC.

The sample holds many counts of this clonotype. The chain carries TRBV9 and TRBJ2-5; D may be TRBD1 (5 bases). Per germline, CDR1 SGDLS and CDR2 YYNGEE. The CDR3 totals 14 residues. V was pared by 5 bases and J by 5 bases, with 16 bases between. The CDR3 bases are TGTGCCAGCAGGCCCGGCGGTTCAGGGGAGACCCAGTACTTC. Translating gives CASRPGGSGETQYF.

This rearrangement joins TRBV27 to TRBJ2-5; TRBD1 is a possible D gene (6 bases). Between the trimmed V and J ends, which lost 2 bases and 2 bases, there was a span of 15 bases. CDR3 size: 16 residues. In germline, CDR1 is MNHEY, CDR2 SMNVEV (reference sequence). DNA for the CDR3: TGTGCCAGCAGTTTAAATCTGGACAGCACACAAGAGACCCAGTACTTC. Protein: CASSLNLDSTQETQYF.

This clonotype was found a few times. This rearrangement joins TRBV12-3 or TRBV12-4 to TRBJ1-5; D remains ambiguous. The CDR3 is 14 residues long. V lost 7 bases and J lost 5, with 15 bases in between. The CDR3 protein is CASTQDTTYQPQHF. The CDR3 DNA sequence: TGTGCCAGCACCCAAGACACAACCTATCAGCCCCAGCATTTT.